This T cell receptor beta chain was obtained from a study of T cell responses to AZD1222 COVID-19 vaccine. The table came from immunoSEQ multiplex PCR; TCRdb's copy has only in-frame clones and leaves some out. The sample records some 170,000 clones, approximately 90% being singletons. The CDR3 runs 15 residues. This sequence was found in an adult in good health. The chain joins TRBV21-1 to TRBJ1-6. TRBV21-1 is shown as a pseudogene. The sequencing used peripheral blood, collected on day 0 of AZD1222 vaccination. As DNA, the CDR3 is TGTGCCAGCAGAGGGAGGGTGGCGTATAATTCACCCCTCCACTTT. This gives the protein CASRGRVAYNSPLHF.